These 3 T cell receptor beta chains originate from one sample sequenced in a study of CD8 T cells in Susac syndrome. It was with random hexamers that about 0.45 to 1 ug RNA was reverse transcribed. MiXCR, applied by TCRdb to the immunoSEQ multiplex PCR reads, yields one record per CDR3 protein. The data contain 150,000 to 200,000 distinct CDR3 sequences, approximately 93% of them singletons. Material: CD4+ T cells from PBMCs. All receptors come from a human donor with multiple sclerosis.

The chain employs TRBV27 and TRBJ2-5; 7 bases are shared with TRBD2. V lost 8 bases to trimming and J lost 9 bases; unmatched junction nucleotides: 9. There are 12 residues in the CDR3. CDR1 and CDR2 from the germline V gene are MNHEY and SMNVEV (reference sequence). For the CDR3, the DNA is TGTGCCAGCTTTTCTTGGGGAGGGTCCCAGTACTTC. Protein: CASFSWGGSQYF.

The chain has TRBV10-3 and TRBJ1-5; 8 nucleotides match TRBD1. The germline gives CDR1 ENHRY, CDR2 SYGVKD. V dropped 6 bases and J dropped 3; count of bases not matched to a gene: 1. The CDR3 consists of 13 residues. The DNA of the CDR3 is TGTGCCATCAGGGGACAGGTCAATCAGCCCCAGCATTTT. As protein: CAIRGQVNQPQHF.

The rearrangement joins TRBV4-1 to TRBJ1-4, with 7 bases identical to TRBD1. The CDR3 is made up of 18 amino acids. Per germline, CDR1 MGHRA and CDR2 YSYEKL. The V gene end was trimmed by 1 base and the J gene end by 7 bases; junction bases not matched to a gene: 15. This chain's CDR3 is CASSQGITAGQLGEKLFF. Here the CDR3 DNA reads TGCGCCAGCAGCCAAGGCATTACGGCGGGACAGTTGGGTGAAAAACTGTTTTTT.